This entry lists 8 T cell receptor beta chains sequenced from one sample in a study of T cell changes during pregnancy in multiple sclerosis. The data were produced by immunoSEQ multiplex PCR, yet TCRdb's version contains in-frame clones alone and is incomplete. There are tens of thousands of clones in the sample; about nine tenths occur only once, and around 0.64% lies in the top ten. The material sequenced was peripheral blood, taken in the third trimester of pregnancy. These receptors came from a female donor in good health, enrolled as a control in a pregnancy study.

The rearrangement uses TRBV6-5 and TRBJ2-5; possibly TRBD1 for D (6 bases). Germline CDR1 MNHEY, CDR2 SVGAGI. This CDR3 comprises 12 residues. CDR3 loop: CALGQGKETQYF. The CDR3 bases are TGTGCTCTCGGGCAGGGGAAAGAGACCCAGTACTTC.

This clone was counted between two and nine times. The gene calls are TRBV6-6 and TRBJ1-6, with 12 bases that match TRBD1. CDR3 size: 15 residues. From germline, CDR1 is MNHNY and CDR2 SVGAGI (reference sequence). The junction had 6 bases not matched to a gene; V was cut back by 6 bases and J by 9 bases. CDR3 coding DNA: TGTGCCAGCAGCGTGGGACAGGGGGCTGTTTCACCCCTCCACTTT. It is translated as CASSVGQGAVSPLHF.

This clone was picked up one time. V gene TRBV5-1 combines with J gene TRBJ1-6, with 9 bases matching TRBD1. CDR1 SGHRS and CDR2 YFSETQ come from the germline V gene. This CDR3 comprises 21 residues. Unmatched junction bases numbered 18, after V lost 0 bases and J lost 5 bases. CDR3: CASSLDPTGGASRLDNSPLHF. In nucleotides, the CDR3 is TGCGCCAGCAGCTTGGATCCAACAGGGGGCGCGAGCCGACTTGATAATTCACCCCTCCACTTT.

The V and J genes are TRBV27 and TRBJ2-3, with 9 bases lining up with TRBD2. Germline V gene sequence: CDR1 MNHEY, CDR2 SMNVEV (reference sequence). The CDR3 has 14 residues. Trimming removed 6 bases from V and 3 bases from J; junction bases left unmatched: 4. The CDR3 loop reads CASRAGGGTDTQYF. The CDR3 bases are TGTGCCAGCAGAGCGGGAGGAGGAACAGATACGCAGTATTTT.

The chain carries TRBV19 and TRBJ1-1; 7 bases match TRBD1. The CDR3 sequence is 13 residues long. Germline CDR1 is LNHDA and CDR2 is SQIVND (reference sequence). J was trimmed by 6 bases and V by 3 bases; bases with no gene match: 4. CDR3 DNA sequence: TGTGCCAGTAGTATCGACAGGGAAGCTGAAGCTTTCTTT. The encoded protein is CASSIDREAEAFF.

V and J are TRBV5-5 and TRBJ2-7; no definite D call. V shed 0 bases and J shed 1 base, with 11 bases lying between them. This CDR3 spans 15 amino acids. Germline V gives CDR1 SGHKS, CDR2 YYEKEE (reference sequence). The CDR3 region is CASSLVFGESYEQYF. In DNA form, the CDR3 reads TGTGCCAGCAGCTTGGTTTTTGGAGAGTCCTACGAGCAGTACTTC. The full variable domain, rest sourced from reference TRBV5-5 and TRBJ2-7, is DAGVTQSPTHLIKTRGQQVTLRCSPISGHKSVSWYQQVLGQGPQFIFQYYEKEERGRGNFPDRFSARQFPNYSSELNVNALLLGDSALYLCASSLVFGESYEQYFGPGTRLTVT.

The genes are TRBV7-9 and TRBJ2-1, with D possibly being TRBD2 (7 bases). CDR1 SEHNR and CDR2 FQNEAQ come from the germline V gene (reference sequence). This CDR3 has 19 amino acids. The V end lost 1 base, the J end lost 8 bases, and 27 bases lay between the germline ends. This CDR3 reads CASSLVCGRRGQGGDEQFF. In DNA form, the CDR3 reads TGTGCCAGCAGCTTAGTTTGCGGGAGAAGGGGACAAGGGGGGGATGAGCAGTTCTTC.

The chain employs TRBV11-2 and TRBJ2-1; TRBD2 is a possible D gene (5 bases). The CDR3 totals 15 residues. V was pared by 5 bases and J by 4 bases, with 15 bases between. Germline CDR1 reads SGHAT; CDR2 reads FQNNGV. The CDR3 here is CASSPPSGGYNEQFF. Written as DNA, the CDR3 is TGTGCCAGCAGCCCACCATCTGGCGGGTACAATGAGCAGTTCTTC.